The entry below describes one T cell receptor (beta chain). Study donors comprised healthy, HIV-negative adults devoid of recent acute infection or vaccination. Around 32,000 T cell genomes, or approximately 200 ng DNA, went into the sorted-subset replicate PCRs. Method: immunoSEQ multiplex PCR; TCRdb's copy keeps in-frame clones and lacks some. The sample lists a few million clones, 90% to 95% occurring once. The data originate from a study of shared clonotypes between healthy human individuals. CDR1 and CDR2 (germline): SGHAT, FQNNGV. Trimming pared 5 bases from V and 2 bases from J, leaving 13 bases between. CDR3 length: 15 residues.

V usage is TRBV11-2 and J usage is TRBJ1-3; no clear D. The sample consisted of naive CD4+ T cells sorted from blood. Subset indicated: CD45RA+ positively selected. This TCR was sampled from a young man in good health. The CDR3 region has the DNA TGTGCCAGCAGCCGACGGGTCGCAGCTGGAAACACCATATATTTT. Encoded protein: CASSRRVAAGNTIYF. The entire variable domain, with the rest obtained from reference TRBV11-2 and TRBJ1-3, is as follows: EAGVAQSPRYKIIEKRQSVAFWCNPISGHATLYWYQQILGQGPKLLIQFQNNGVVDDSQLPKDRFSAERLKGVDSTLKIQPAKLEDSAVYLCASSRRVAAGNTIYFGEGSWLTVV.